This passage covers 15 T cell receptor beta chains from one sample sequenced in a study of long-term antiretroviral therapy in people with HIV. immunoSEQ v3.0 was run at survey level. Using immunoSEQ multiplex PCR, the repertoire was profiled, and TCRdb retains in-frame clones only, with some absent. Of fewer than 35,000 clones in the sample, roughly 85% were seen once. Sample: unsorted PBMCs, taken approximately 3.3 years after starting antiretroviral therapy. These receptors were taken from a man between 18 and 29 years old with HIV.

Concerning this clone itself: Within the sample, other DNA sequences also encode this same CDR3. CDR3 protein: CASSLAGNEKLFF. DNA of the CDR3: TGCGCCAGCAGCTTGGCCGGGAATGAAAAACTGTTTTTT. The gene calls are TRBV5-1 and TRBJ1-4; D is undetermined. V shed 0 bases and J shed 5 bases, with 5 bases lying between them. The CDR3 has 13 residues. The germline gives CDR1 SGHRS, CDR2 YFSETQ.

The chain recombines TRBV5-6 with TRBJ2-1, with 7 bases aligning to TRBD1. The CDR3 loop spans 14 amino acids. The germline gives CDR1 SGHDT, CDR2 YYEEEE. After removal of 0 bases from V and 6 bases from J, the junction contained 3 bases not matched to a gene. The DNA for the CDR3 is TGTGCCAGCAGCTTGGAGGGGGCACGCAATGAGCAGTTCTTC. This codes for CASSLEGARNEQFF.

This clone was seen a single time. The V call is TRBV28, the J call TRBJ2-1, with TRBD2 matching over 7 bases. Germline V lookup: CDR1 MDHEN, CDR2 SYDVKM. CDR3 length: 14 residues. V gave up 1 base and J gave up 9 bases; unmatched junction bases: 6. The CDR3 here is CASSLLAGVTEQFF. For the CDR3, the DNA is TGTGCCAGCAGTTTATTGGCGGGAGTAACTGAGCAGTTCTTC.

The chain joins TRBV12-5 to TRBJ1-4, with D possibly being TRBD1 (6 bases). The CDR3 runs 15 residues. V lost 2 bases to trimming and J lost 4 bases, with 11 bases between them. CDR1 and CDR2 (germline): LGHNT, FRNRAP. The CDR3 DNA reads TGTGCTAGTGGTTTGTCAGGGGAGGGTAATGAAAAACTGTTTTTT. It codes for CASGLSGEGNEKLFF.

This chain links TRBV19 with TRBJ1-2; D remains unclear. CDR3 size: 14 residues. Trimming left V 6 bases short and J 1 base short, with 12 bases between. Germline V gives CDR1 LNHDA, CDR2 SQIVND (reference sequence). CDR3 amino acids: CASSYDPRNYGYTF. The CDR3 coding sequence is TGTGCCAGTAGCTACGACCCCCGTAACTATGGCTACACCTTC.

A remark on this clone: Different DNA sequences within this sample yield the same CDR3. The chain uses TRBV9 and TRBJ2-7; maybe TRBD2 (6 bases). Per germline, CDR1 SGDLS and CDR2 YYNGEE. The CDR3 loop spans 15 amino acids. Trimming pared 4 bases from V and 0 bases from J, leaving 14 bases between. The CDR3 DNA reads as TGTGCCAGCAGCCCGTGGGAGGCAGGCTCCTACGAGCAGTACTTC. This translates into CASSPWEAGSYEQYF.

The rearrangement joins TRBV4-3 to TRBJ2-1; D may be TRBD1 (5 bases). The CDR3 has 13 amino acids. The germline V gene encodes CDR1 LGHNA and CDR2 YSLEER. V lost 0 bases, J lost 10 bases, and 10 bases lay in between. Here the CDR3 DNA reads TGCGCCAGCAGCCAAGATACAGGCGTGGAGCAGTTCTTC. Protein product: CASSQDTGVEQFF.

This sequence joins TRBV11-2 and TRBJ1-1, with D possibly being TRBD1 (5 bases). Trimming shortened V by 1 base and J by 1 base, and 10 bases separated the two germline ends. The CDR3 totals 15 residues. Looked up from germline, CDR1 is SGHAT and CDR2 is FQNNGV. DNA of the CDR3: TGTGCCAGCAGCTTAGCTGGGGGAAGGAACACTGAAGCTTTCTTT. Its protein is CASSLAGGRNTEAFF.

The rearrangement joins TRBV19 to TRBJ2-7; D is uncertain. V was cut by 3 bases and J by 2 bases, with 11 bases left in between. CDR1 and CDR2 (germline): LNHDA, SQIVND (reference sequence). CDR3 length equals 14 residues. Written as DNA, the CDR3 is TGTGCCAGTAGTATGGCGAGCCTCGCCTACGAGCAGTACTTC. The encoded protein is CASSMASLAYEQYF.

V gene TRBV19 combines with J gene TRBJ1-1; possibly TRBD1 for D (5 bases). The CDR3 length is 15 residues. V shed 8 bases and J shed 7 bases, with 23 bases lying between them. In germline, CDR1 is LNHDA, CDR2 SQIVND (reference sequence). CDR3 bases: TGTGCCAGTGGTCACCTGGTGTGGGGGATGCGTGAAGCTTTCTTT. Its translation: CASGHLVWGMREAFF.

The J gene is TRBJ1-4, the V gene TRBV18; no clear D gene. Germline V CDR1 and CDR2: KGHSH, LQKENI. The CDR3 is 15 residues long. With 3 bases removed from V and 0 bases from J, the gap between germline ends came to 8 bases. For the CDR3, the DNA is TGTGCCAGCTCACCCCCCGATGCAACTAATGAAAAACTGTTTTTT. It translates to CASSPPDATNEKLFF. Full variable domain (outside the CDR3, taken from reference TRBV18 and TRBJ1-4): NAGVMQNPRHLVRRRGQEARLRCSPMKGHSHVYWYRQLPEEGLKFMVYLQKENIIDESGMPKERFSAEFPKEGPSILRIQQVVRGDSAAYFCASSPPDATNEKLFFGSGTQLSVL.

The chain links TRBV5-1 to TRBJ2-1, with D possibly called TRBD1 or TRBD2 (6 bases each). Per the germline V gene, CDR1 is SGHRS and CDR2 is YFSETQ. The CDR3 has 13 amino acids. Trimming took 6 bases from V and 7 from J, leaving 14 bases between them. The CDR3: CASTPGASNEQFF. The CDR3 DNA follows: TGCGCCAGCACCCCGGGGGCCAGTAATGAGCAGTTCTTC.

The rearrangement joins TRBV18 to TRBJ2-7, with D unresolved. There are 13 residues in the CDR3. Germline V gene data show CDR1 as KGHSH and CDR2 as LQKENI. V was pared by 4 bases and J by 2 bases, with 9 bases between. The CDR3 here is CASSHEGAYEQYF. The CDR3, as DNA: TGTGCCAGCTCACATGAAGGTGCCTACGAGCAGTACTTC.

The chain has TRBV19 and TRBJ2-2, with 7 nucleotides matching TRBD2. This CDR3 has 13 residues. J lost 5 bases, V lost 6 bases, and 3 bases had no gene match. Germline loops: CDR1 LNHDA, CDR2 SQIVND (reference sequence). CDR3 residues: CASSGLGTGELFF. The CDR3 bases are TGTGCCAGTAGCGGACTAGGGACCGGGGAGCTGTTTTTT.

This clone was observed once. This CDR3 is CASSLGEGNVWYF. The CDR3 DNA follows: TGTGCCAGCAGCTTGGGGGAGGGCAACGTATGGTACTTC. This chain joins TRBV5-4 and TRBJ2-7; TRBD2 matches at 7 bases. Trimming removed 0 bases from V and 12 bases from J; junction bases left unmatched: 9. Germline V lookup: CDR1 SGHNT, CDR2 YYREEE (reference sequence). The CDR3 is 13 amino acids. Based on the CDR3 plus reference TRBV5-4 and TRBJ2-7, the full variable domain is ETGVTQSPTHLIKTRGQQVTLRCSSQSGHNTVSWYQQALGQGPQFIFQYYREEENGRGNFPPRFSGLQFPNYSSELNVNALELDDSALYLCASSLGEGNVWYFGPGTRLTVT.